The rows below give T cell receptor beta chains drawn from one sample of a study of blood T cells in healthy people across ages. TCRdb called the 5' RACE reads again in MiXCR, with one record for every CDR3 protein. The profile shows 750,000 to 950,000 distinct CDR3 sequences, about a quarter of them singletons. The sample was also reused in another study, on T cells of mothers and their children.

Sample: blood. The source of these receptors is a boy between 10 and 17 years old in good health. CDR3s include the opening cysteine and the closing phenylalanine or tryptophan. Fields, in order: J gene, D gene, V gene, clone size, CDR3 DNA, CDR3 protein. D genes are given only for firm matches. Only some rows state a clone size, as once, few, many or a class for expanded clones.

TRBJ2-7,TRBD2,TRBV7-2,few,TGTGCCAGCAGCTTAGGGGGACTAGCGGGAAACGAGCAGTACTTC,CASSLGGLAGNEQYF
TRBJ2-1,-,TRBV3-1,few,TGTGCCAGCAGCCAAGATTGGGCAACTGAGCAGTTCTTC,CASSQDWATEQFF
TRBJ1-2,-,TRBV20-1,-,TGCAGTGCTAGCGGCAGCCACTATGGCTACACCTTC,CSASGSHYGYTF
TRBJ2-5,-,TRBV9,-,TGTGCCAGCAGCGTAGGGAGCCCCCTACAAGAGACCCAGTACTTC,CASSVGSPLQETQYF
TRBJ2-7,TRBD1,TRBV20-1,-,TGCAGTGCTGCCACCGACAGGGGGTACGAGCAGTACTTC,CSAATDRGYEQYF
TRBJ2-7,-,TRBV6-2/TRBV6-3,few,TGTGCCAGCAGACTGACAGGGGAGGGGTCCGAGCAGTACTTC,CASRLTGEGSEQYF
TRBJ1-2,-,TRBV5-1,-,TGCGCCAGCAGCTTCCAACCGGGACCAACTAACTATAGCTACACCTTC,CASSFQPGPTNYSYTF
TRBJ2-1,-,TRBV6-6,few,TGTGCCATCGAACGGGGTGATAGCTCCTACAATGAGCAGTTCTTC,CAIERGDSSYNEQFF
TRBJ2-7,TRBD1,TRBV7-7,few,TGTGCCAGCAGCTACAACAGGGGAGACGAGCAGTACTTC,CASSYNRGDEQYF
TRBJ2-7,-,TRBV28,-,TGTGCCAGCAGTTTTCCCCCTCGAACCTACGAGCAGTACTTC,CASSFPPRTYEQYF
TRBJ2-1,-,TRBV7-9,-,TGTGCCAGCAGCTGGGGAGGGGGTGAGCAGTTCTTC,CASSWGGGEQFF
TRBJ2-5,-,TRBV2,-,TGTGCCGGCAGTGTCGCGGCGTGGGAGCAGTACTTC,CAGSVAAWEQYF
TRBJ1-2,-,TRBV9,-,TGTGCCAGCAGCGATAACCTAGACTATGGCTACACCTTC,CASSDNLDYGYTF
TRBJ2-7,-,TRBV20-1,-,TGCAGTGCTAGATACGAAACCTACGAGCAGTACTTC,CSARYETYEQYF
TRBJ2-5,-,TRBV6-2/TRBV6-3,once,TGTGCCAGCAGTTACGGCGGCCTCACGGGGACCCAGTACTTC,CASSYGGLTGTQYF
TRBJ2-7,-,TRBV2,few,TGTGCCAGCAGTGAAAGTCCCCGGGAGGGGGCAGGGTCCTACGAGCAGTACTTC,CASSESPREGAGSYEQYF